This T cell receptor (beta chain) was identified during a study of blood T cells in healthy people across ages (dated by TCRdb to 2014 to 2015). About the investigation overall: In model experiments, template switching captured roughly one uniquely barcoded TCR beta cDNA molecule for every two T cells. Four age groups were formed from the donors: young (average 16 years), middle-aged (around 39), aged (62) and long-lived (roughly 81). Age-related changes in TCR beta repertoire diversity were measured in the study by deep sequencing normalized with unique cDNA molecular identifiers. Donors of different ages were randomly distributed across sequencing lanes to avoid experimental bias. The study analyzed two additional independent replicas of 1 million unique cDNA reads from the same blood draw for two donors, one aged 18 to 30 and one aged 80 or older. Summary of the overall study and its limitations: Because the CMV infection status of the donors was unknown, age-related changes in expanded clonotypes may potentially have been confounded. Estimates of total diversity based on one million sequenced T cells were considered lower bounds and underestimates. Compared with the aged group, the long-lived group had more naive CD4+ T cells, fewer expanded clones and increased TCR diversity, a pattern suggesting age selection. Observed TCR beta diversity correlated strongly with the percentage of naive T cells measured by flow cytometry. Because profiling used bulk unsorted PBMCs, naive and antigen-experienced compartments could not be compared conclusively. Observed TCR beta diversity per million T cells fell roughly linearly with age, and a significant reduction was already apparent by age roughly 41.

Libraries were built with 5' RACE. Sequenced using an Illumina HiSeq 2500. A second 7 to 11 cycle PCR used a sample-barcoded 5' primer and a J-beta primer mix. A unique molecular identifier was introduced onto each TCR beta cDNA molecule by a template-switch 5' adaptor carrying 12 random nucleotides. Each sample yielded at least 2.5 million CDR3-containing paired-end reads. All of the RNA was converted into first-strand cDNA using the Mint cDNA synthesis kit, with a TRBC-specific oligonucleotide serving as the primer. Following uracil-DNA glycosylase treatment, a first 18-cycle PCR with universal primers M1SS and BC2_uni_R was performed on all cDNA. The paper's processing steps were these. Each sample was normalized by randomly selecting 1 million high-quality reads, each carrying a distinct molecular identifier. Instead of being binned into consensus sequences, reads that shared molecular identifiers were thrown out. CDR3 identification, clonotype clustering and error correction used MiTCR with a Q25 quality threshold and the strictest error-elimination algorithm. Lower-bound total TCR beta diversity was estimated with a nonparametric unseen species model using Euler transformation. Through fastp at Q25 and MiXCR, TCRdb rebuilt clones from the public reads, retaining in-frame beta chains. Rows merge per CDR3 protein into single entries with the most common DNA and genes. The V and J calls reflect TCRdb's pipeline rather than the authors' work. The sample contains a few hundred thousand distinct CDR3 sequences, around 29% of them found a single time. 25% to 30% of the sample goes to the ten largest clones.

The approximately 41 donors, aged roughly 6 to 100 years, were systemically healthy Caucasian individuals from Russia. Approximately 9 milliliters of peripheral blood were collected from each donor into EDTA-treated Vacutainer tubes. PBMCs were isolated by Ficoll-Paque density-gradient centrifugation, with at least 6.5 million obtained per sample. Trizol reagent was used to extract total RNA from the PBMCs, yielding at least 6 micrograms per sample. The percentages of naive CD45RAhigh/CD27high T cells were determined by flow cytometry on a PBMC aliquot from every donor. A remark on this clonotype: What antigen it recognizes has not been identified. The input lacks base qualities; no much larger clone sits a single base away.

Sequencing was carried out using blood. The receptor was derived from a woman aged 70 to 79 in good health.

The DNA is TGCGCCAGCAGCTGGGGGACAGGGGCCAATGAGCAGTTCTTC. It encodes CASSWGTGANEQFF. The V and J segments used are TRBV5-1 and TRBJ2-1; 10 bases in the middle match TRBD1. After removal of 3 bases from V and 6 bases from J, the junction retains 3 bases not matched to a gene. The cysteine opens and the phenylalanine closes a CDR3 of 14 amino acids. Only CDR3 DNA is held: 42 bases, read in frame from base 1. The germline V gene sets CDR1 to SGHRS and CDR2 to YFSETQ.